This T cell receptor (beta chain) appears in the sequencing data of a study of breast tumors, draining lymph nodes, adjacent tissues. TCRdb independently ran MiXCR on the multiplex PCR reads; one entry per CDR3 protein. The sample has about 15,000 distinct CDR3 sequences, approximately 50% seen once. The CDR3 loop spans 13 amino acids. The V end was cut by 4 bases, the J end by 6 bases, with 11 bases between. This clonotype was counted at least ten times. No antigen is known for it. Study outcomes and limitations: Tumor and nontumor repertoires were significantly more similar in luminal-like than in basal-like breast cancer. Tumor T cell lymph node origin was a supported hypothesis, not proven. Data fit most tumor T cells coming from lymph node, expanding in tumor. Tumor repertoires ranked between lymph nodes and nontumor tissue in diversity, with V and J gene preferences.

The chain joins TRBV12-3 or TRBV12-4 to TRBJ2-3; D might be TRBD2 (6 bases). The sequence derives from a female donor with breast cancer. Some clones in this sample may be carry-over from other donors' samples. Sequencing input: tumor-adjacent breast tissue. Here the CDR3 reads CASSSARGDTQYF. The CDR3 DNA reads TGTGCCAGCAGTTCCGCACGGGGGGATACGCAGTATTTT.